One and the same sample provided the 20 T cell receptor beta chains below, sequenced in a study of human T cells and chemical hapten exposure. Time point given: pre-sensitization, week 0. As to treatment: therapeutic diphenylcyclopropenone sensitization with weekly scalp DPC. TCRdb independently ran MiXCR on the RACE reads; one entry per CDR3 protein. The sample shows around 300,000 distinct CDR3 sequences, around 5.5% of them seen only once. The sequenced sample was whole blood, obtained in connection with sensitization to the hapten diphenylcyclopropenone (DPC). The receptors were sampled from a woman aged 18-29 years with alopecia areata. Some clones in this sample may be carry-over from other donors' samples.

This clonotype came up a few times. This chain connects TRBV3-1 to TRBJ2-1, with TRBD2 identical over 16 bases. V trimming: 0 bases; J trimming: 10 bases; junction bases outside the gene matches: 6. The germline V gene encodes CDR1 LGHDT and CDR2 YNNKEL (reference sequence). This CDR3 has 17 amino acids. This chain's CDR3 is CASSQEGLAGGPWEQFF. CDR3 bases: TGTGCCAGCAGCCAAGAGGGACTAGCGGGGGGGCCGTGGGAGCAGTTCTTC.

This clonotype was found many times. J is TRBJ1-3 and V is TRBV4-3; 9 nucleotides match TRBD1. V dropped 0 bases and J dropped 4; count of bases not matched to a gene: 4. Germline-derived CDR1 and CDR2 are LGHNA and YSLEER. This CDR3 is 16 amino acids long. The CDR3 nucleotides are TGCGCCAGCAGCCAAGAGTCGGGACAGGGAGGAAACACCATATATTTT. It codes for CASSQESGQGGNTIYF.

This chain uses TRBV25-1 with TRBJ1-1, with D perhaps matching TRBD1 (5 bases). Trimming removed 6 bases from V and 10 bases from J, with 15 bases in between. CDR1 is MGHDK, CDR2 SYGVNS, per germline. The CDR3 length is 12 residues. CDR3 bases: TGTGCCAGCAGGAGGGGTGACGGGGGAGCTTTCTTT. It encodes CASRRGDGGAFF.

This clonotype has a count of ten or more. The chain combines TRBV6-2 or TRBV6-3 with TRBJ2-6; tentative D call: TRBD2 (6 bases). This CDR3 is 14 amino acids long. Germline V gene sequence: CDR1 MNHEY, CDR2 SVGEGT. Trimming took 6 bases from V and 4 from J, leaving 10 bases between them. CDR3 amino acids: CASSRGGGANVLTF. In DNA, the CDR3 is TGTGCCAGCAGCCGGGGAGGAGGGGCCAACGTCCTGACTTTC.

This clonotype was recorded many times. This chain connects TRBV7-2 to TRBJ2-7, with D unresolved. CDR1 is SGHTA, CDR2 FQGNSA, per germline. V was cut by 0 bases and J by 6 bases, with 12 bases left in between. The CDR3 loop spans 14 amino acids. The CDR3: CASSLAPAQIEQYF. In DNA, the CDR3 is TGTGCCAGCAGCTTAGCACCGGCCCAAATCGAGCAGTACTTC.

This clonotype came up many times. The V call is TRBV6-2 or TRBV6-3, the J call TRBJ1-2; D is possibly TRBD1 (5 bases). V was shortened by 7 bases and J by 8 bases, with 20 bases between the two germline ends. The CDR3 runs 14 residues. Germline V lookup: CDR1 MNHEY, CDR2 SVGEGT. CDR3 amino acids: CASNHGGTSGGYTF. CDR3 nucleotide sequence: TGTGCCAGCAACCATGGAGGGACCAGTGGCGGCTACACCTTC.

The CDR3 here is CASSPTHTKGAQYF. DNA for the CDR3: TGTGCCAGCAGCCCTACACATACCAAAGGGGCGCAGTATTTT. The V gene is TRBV3-1, the J gene TRBJ2-3, with D possibly being TRBD1 (5 bases). The CDR3 runs to 14 residues. The germline V and J ends were trimmed by 4 bases and 10 bases, with 18 bases remaining between them. Germline CDR1 is LGHDT and CDR2 is YNNKEL (reference sequence).

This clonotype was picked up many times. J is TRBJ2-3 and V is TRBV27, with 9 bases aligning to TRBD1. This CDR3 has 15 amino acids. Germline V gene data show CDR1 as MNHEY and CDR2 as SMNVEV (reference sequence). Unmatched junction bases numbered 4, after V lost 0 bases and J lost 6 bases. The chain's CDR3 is CASSLSNRGLDTQYF. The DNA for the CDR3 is TGTGCCAGCAGTTTATCGAACAGGGGGCTGGATACGCAGTATTTT.

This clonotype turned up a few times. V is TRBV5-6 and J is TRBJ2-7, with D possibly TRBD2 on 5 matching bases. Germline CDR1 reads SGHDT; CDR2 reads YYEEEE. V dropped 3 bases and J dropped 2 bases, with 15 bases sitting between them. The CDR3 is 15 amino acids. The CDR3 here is CASSWAGKGTYEQYF. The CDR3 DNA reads TGTGCCAGCAGCTGGGCGGGCAAGGGAACCTACGAGCAGTACTTC.

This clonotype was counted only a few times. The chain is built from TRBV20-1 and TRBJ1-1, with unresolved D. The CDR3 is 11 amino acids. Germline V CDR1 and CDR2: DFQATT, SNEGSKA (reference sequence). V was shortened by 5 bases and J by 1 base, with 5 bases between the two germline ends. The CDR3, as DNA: TGCAGTGCTCTCAAGAACACTGAAGCTTTCTTT. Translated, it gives CSALKNTEAFF.

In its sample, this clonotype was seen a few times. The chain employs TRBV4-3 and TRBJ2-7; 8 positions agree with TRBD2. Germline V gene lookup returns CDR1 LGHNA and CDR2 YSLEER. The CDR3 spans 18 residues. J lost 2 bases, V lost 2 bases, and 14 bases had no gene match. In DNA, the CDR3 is TGCGCCAGCAGCCAAATGACCGGGGCTAGCGGGCGAACCTACGAGCAGTACTTC. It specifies CASSQMTGASGRTYEQYF.

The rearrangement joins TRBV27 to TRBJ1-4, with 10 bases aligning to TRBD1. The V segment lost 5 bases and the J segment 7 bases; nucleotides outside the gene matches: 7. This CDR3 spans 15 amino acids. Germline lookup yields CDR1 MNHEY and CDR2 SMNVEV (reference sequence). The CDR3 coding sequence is TGTGCCAGCAGTCCGCCGGACAGGGGGGCTGAAAAACTGTTTTTT. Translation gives CASSPPDRGAEKLFF.

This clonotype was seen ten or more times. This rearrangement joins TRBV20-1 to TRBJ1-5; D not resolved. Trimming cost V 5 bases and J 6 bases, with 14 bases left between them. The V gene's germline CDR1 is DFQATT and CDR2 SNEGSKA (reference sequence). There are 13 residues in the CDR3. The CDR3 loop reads CSAPPSRSQPQHF. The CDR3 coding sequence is TGCAGTGCTCCGCCCAGTCGATCTCAGCCCCAGCATTTT.

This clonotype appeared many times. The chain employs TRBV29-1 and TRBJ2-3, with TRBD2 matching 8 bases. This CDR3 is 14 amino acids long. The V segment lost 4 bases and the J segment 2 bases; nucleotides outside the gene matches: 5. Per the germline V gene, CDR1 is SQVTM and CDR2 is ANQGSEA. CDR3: CSVGAGELTDTQYF. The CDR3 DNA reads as TGCAGCGTTGGAGCGGGGGAACTCACAGATACGCAGTATTTT.

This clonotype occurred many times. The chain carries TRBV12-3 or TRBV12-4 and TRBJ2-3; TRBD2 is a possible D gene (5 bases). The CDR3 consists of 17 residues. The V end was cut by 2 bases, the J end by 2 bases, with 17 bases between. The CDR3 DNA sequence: TGTGCCAGCAGTTTAACAGCGGCGGCAGATCTCACAGATACGCAGTATTTT. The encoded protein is CASSLTAAADLTDTQYF.

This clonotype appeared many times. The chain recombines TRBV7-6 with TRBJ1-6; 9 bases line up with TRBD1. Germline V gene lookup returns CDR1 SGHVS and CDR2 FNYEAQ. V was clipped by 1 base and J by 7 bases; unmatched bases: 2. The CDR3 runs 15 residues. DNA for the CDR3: TGTGCCAGCAGCTTAGTACAGGGGGCGAATTCACCCCTCCACTTT. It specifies CASSLVQGANSPLHF.

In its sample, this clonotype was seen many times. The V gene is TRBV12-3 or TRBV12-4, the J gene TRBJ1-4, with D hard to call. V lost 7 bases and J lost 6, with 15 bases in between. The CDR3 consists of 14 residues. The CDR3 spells CASKTQHGDEKLFF. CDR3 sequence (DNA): TGTGCCAGCAAAACCCAACACGGGGATGAAAAACTGTTTTTT.

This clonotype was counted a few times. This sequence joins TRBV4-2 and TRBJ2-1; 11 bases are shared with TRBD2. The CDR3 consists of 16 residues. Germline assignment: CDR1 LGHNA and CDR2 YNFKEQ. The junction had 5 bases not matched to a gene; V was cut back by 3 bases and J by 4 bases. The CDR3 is CASSQVSGGEYNEQFF. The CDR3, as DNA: TGTGCCAGCAGCCAGGTTAGCGGGGGGGAATACAATGAGCAGTTCTTC.

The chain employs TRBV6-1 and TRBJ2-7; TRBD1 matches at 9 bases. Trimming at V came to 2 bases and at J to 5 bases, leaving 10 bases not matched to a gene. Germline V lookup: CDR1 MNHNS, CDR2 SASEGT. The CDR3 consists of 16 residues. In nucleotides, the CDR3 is TGTGCCAGCAGTGAACGGAGGACAGGGGTTCTCCACGAGCAGTACTTC. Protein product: CASSERRTGVLHEQYF.

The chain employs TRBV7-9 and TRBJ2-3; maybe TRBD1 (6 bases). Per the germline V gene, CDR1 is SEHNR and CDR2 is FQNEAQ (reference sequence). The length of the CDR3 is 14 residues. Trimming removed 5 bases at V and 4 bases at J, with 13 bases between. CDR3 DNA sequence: TGTGCCAGCAGCACAACAGGGTCGGCAGATACGCAGTATTTT. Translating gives CASSTTGSADTQYF.